These 14 T cell receptor beta chains were all obtained from the same sample, sequenced in a study of shared clonotypes between healthy human individuals. Naive CD8 cells, CD45RO-negative and positively selected for CCR7, excluded terminally differentiated effector memory CD45RA+ cells. The repertoire was sequenced with immunoSEQ multiplex PCR; TCRdb's copy has only in-frame clones and lacks some. Of about 550,000 clones in the sample, about 95% were seen once. Material for sequencing was naive CD8+ T cells sorted from blood. These receptors originate from a woman aged 25 to 39 in good health.

The chain has TRBV27 and TRBJ1-1; D possibly corresponds to TRBD1 (5 bases). The CDR3 length is 15 residues. Trimming removed 0 bases at V and 6 bases at J, with 14 bases between. CDR1 MNHEY and CDR2 SMNVEV come from the germline V gene (reference sequence). The CDR3 reads CASSLSGQGWPEAFF. As DNA, the CDR3 is TGTGCCAGCAGTTTATCGGGGCAGGGCTGGCCTGAAGCTTTCTTT.

This rearrangement joins TRBV28 to TRBJ2-2; D could derive from TRBD1 or TRBD2 (6 bases each). The CDR3 covers 14 residues. Trimming shortened V by 6 bases and J by 7 bases, and 15 bases separated the two germline ends. Looked up from germline, CDR1 is MDHEN and CDR2 is SYDVKM. The CDR3 region has the DNA TGTGCCAGCAGCACGAGGGGGGTGATCGGGGAGCTGTTTTTT. Protein product: CASSTRGVIGELFF.

The chain is built from TRBV6-1 and TRBJ2-6; D might be TRBD1 or TRBD2, each matching 5 bases. The CDR3 length is 18 residues. CDR1 MNHNS and CDR2 SASEGT come from the germline V gene. V dropped 1 base and J dropped 3 bases, with 16 bases sitting between them. DNA of the CDR3: TGTGCCAGCAGTGAAGTCGACCCAGGGACGTATGGGGCCAACGTCCTGACTTTC. Translating gives CASSEVDPGTYGANVLTF.

This clone appeared once. V is TRBV19 and J is TRBJ2-1; D possibly corresponds to TRBD2 (6 bases). The germline CDR1 and CDR2 sequences are LNHDA and SQIVND (reference sequence). Trimming stripped 0 bases from V and 9 bases from J, with 15 bases between. The CDR3 spans 15 residues. The CDR3 coding sequence is TGTGCCAGTAGTATAGATGGAGGGAAACGGCCTGAGCAGTTCTTC. Residues: CASSIDGGKRPEQFF.

The CDR3 sequence is CASSIGVQSGTDTQYF. The CDR3 DNA follows: TGTGCCAGTAGTATTGGTGTCCAATCAGGCACAGATACGCAGTATTTT. The V and J genes are TRBV19 and TRBJ2-3; D unresolved. The CDR3 is made up of 16 amino acids. Germline V gene sequence: CDR1 LNHDA, CDR2 SQIVND (reference sequence). V lost 3 bases and J 1 base, leaving 14 bases between the germline ends.

This clone was counted a single time. The chain uses TRBV27 and TRBJ2-7; TRBD1 aligns across 11 bases. The CDR3 runs 16 residues. CDR1 MNHEY and CDR2 SMNVEV come from the germline V gene (reference sequence). Losses at the gene ends were 1 base for V and 4 bases for J; bases not matched to a gene: 6. CDR3 loop: CASSLLFGQGAYEQYF. The CDR3 DNA is TGTGCCAGCAGTTTATTGTTCGGACAGGGGGCTTACGAGCAGTACTTC.

Concerning this clone: Other DNA variants within this sample encode the same CDR3. This chain joins TRBV7-9 and TRBJ2-3; no clear D gene. Trimming cost V 0 bases and J 5 bases, with 6 bases left between them. Germline assignment: CDR1 SEHNR and CDR2 FQNEAQ (reference sequence). This CDR3 is built from 13 residues. The CDR3 sequence is CASSLALKDTQYF. In DNA form, the CDR3 reads TGTGCCAGCAGCTTAGCGCTTAAAGATACGCAGTATTTT.

V gene TRBV4-1 combines with J gene TRBJ2-3; D may match TRBD1 or TRBD2 (5 bases each). The germline V and J ends were trimmed by 1 base and 5 bases, with 10 bases remaining between them. The CDR3 contains 14 residues. Germline V lookup: CDR1 MGHRA, CDR2 YSYEKL. CDR3 sequence reads: CASSQVREQDTQYF. In DNA, the CDR3 is TGCGCCAGCAGCCAAGTCAGGGAGCAAGATACGCAGTATTTT.

The chain couples TRBV19 to TRBJ2-4, with D tentatively TRBD2 (7 bases). The ends were cut back, 5 bases at V and 1 base at J, with 18 bases in the middle. Germline assignment: CDR1 LNHDA and CDR2 SQIVND (reference sequence). CDR3 length: 17 amino acids. DNA of the CDR3: TGTGCCAGTAGTGACCCTCGGGGGGCATGGGCCAAAAACATTCAGTACTTC. It codes for CASSDPRGAWAKNIQYF. Filled out from reference TRBV19 and TRBJ2-4, the complete variable domain reads DGGITQSPKYLFRKEGQNVTLSCEQNLNHDAMYWYRQDPGQGLRLIYYSQIVNDFQKGDIAEGYSVSREKKESFPLTVTSAQKNPTAFYLCASSDPRGAWAKNIQYFGAGTRLSVL.

The V gene is TRBV27, the J gene TRBJ2-3; D gene uncertain. V was clipped by 8 bases and J by 2 bases, with 5 bases between them. Germline lookup yields CDR1 MNHEY and CDR2 SMNVEV (reference sequence). The CDR3 has 11 amino acids. For the CDR3, the DNA is TGTGCCAGCGCCGCCACAGATACGCAGTATTTT. It encodes CASAATDTQYF.

This rearrangement joins TRBV2 to TRBJ2-1; D is uncertain. The CDR3 is 15 amino acids. Germline CDR1 is SNHLY and CDR2 is FYNNEI. V was shortened by 1 base and J by 1 base, with 8 bases between the two germline ends. CDR3 sequence: CASSEGPNSYNEQFF. CDR3 nucleotide sequence: TGTGCCAGCAGTGAAGGCCCAAATTCCTACAATGAGCAGTTCTTC.

This chain links TRBV9 with TRBJ1-1; D perhaps matches TRBD1 (5 bases). The CDR3 runs 15 residues. Germline CDR1 reads SGDLS; CDR2 reads YYNGEE. Trimming pared 0 bases from V and 4 bases from J, leaving 13 bases between. CDR3 loop: CASSVGEGPGTEAFF. As DNA, the CDR3 is TGTGCCAGCAGCGTAGGGGAGGGGCCGGGCACTGAAGCTTTCTTT.

The rearrangement links TRBV30 to TRBJ1-2; 7 bases map to TRBD1. After removal of 3 bases from V and 1 base from J, the junction contained 14 bases not matched to a gene. The CDR3 extends over 17 amino acids. Germline CDR1 GTSNPN, CDR2 SVGIG (reference sequence). The CDR3 sequence: CAWSPLFGQAINYGYTF. CDR3 nucleotide sequence: TGTGCCTGGAGCCCCCTTTTCGGACAGGCAATTAACTATGGCTACACCTTC.

As to this clone: Germline is not matched at one junction end, which may reflect a read error. The J gene is TRBJ2-5, the V gene TRBV7-9; D gene ambiguous. Germline CDR1 is SEHNR and CDR2 is FQNEAQ (reference sequence). The CDR3 covers 12 residues. Here the CDR3 reads CASSLEIKTPNF. The CDR3, as DNA: TGTGCCAGCAGCTTAGAAATTAAGACGCCTAACTTC.